What follows describes a single T cell receptor beta chain. These data are taken from a study of blood T cells in healthy people across ages. Together with a sample-barcoded 5' primer, a J-beta primer mix was included in a second PCR lasting roughly 6 to 12 cycles. Each CDR3 protein gets one entry after TCRdb re-called the 5' RACE reads with MiXCR. The data contain around 790,000 distinct CDR3 sequences, around 42% of them singletons. The CDR3 length is 15 residues. The germline CDR1 and CDR2 sequences are MNHNY and SVGAGI (reference sequence). Trimming removed 5 bases from V and 4 bases from J, with 16 bases in between.

This clonotype was obtained from a man aged 55 to 69 in good health. The sequencing sample was made of blood. This chain joins TRBV6-6 and TRBJ2-3; no clear D gene. CDR3: CASSGLVGLADTQYF. CDR3 coding DNA: TGTGCCAGCAGTGGTTTAGTAGGATTAGCAGATACGCAGTATTTT.